This T cell receptor beta chain stems from a study of shared clonotypes between healthy human individuals. Study details: Donors, aged 18 to 49, were a couple of women and a few men. Broader study findings: Researchers sampled only blood; tissue repertoires likely differ.

Note on this clone: Antigen: not known.

TCRdb's table, derived via immunoSEQ multiplex PCR, lists solely in-frame clones and lacks some. The table records fewer than 650,000 clones, about 82% of them present only once. The junction had 9 bases not matched to a gene; V was cut back by 6 bases and J by 3 bases. Germline CDR1 and CDR2: SNHLY and FYNNEI. CDR3 length: 16 residues. The sequence derives from a middle-aged woman in good health. Some clones in this sample may be carry-over from other donors' samples. The sequenced sample consisted of PBMCs. V is TRBV2 and J is TRBJ2-5; TRBD2 matches at 11 bases. The CDR3 sequence: CASSGSSGRAKETQYF. In DNA form, the CDR3 reads TGTGCCAGCAGCGGAAGTAGCGGGAGGGCCAAAGAGACCCAGTACTTC.